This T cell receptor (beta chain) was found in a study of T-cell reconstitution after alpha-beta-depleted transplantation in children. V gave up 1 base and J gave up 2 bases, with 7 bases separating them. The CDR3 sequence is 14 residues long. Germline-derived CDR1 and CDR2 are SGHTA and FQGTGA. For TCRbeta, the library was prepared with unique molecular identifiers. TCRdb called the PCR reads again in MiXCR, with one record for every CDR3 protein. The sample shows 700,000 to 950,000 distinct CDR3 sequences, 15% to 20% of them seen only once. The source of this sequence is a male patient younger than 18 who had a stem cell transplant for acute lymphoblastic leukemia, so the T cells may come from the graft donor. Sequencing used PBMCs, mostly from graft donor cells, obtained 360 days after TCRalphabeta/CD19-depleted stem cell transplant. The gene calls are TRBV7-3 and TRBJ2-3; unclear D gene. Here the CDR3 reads CASSLSHTTDTQYF. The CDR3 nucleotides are TGTGCCAGCAGCTTAAGTCACACCACAGATACGCAGTATTTT.